This TCR beta chain was documented in a study of identical twins. Findings and limits, study-wide: Twins shared out-of-frame alpha sequences with excess low generation probability. Sequences that were beta out-of-frame showed weaker excess twin sharing.

This clonotype was counted a few times. Its matching antigen is unknown. A read error may produce the germline difference seen at one junction end. TCRdb re-called the 5' RACE reads through MiXCR, storing one row per CDR3 protein. Among 500,000 to 700,000 distinct CDR3 sequences listed, roughly 7.2% were seen once. CDR1 and CDR2 (germline): DFQATT, SNEGSKA (reference sequence). The CDR3 consists of 15 residues. These same data were also listed under a study on yellow fever vaccine responses in identical twins.

Sequenced input: PBMCs. The source of this sequence is a woman aged 18 to 35 in good health. V and J are TRBV20-1 and TRBJ2-1, with D possibly being TRBD2 (6 bases). CDR3 protein: CSASWGGFSNNEQFF. The CDR3 nucleotides read TGCAGTGCTAGTTGGGGAGGATTCTCCAACAATGAGCAGTTCTTC.